This is a list of T cell receptor beta chains from one sample in a study of PD-1 blockade in mismatch repair-deficient tumors. Some clones are missing from TCRdb's copy, which holds only in-frame ones; the method was immunoSEQ multiplex PCR. The sample includes under 75,000 clones, approximately 88% of them seen just once. The material sequenced was peripheral blood, taken 52 weeks after starting pembrolizumab. The receptors stem from an adult with mismatch repair-deficient cancer. Both conserved end residues are part of each CDR3. The D gene is left open where the match is weak.

V: TRBV7-2; D: TRBD1; J: TRBJ2-7; CDR3: CASSPAGNGQGAWEQYF
V: TRBV4-1; D: TRBD2; J: TRBJ2-7; CDR3: CASSQNTERVAGVYEQYF
V: TRBV27; D: TRBD2; J: TRBJ2-7; CDR3: CASSFKSTSFYEQYF
V: TRBV28; D: TRBD2; J: TRBJ2-1; CDR3: CASSQQEKLLAGYNEQFF
V: TRBV30; D: TRBD2; J: TRBJ2-5; CDR3: CAWSGGIWTSGGTQETQYF
V: TRBV7-9; D: -; J: TRBJ2-1; CDR3: CASRLTLGTLDNEQFF
V: TRBV9; D: TRBD1; J: TRBJ2-1; CDR3: CASSVGTGLFNEQFF
V: TRBV9; D: TRBD2; J: TRBJ2-1; CDR3: CASSLRASLAGGAVSGEQFF
V: TRBV7-9; D: -; J: TRBJ2-3; CDR3: CASSLAYTSTDTQYF
V: TRBV25-1; D: TRBD2; J: TRBJ2-1; CDR3: CASSEYLGLLYNEQFF
V: TRBV14; D: TRBD1; J: TRBJ1-2; CDR3: CASSHPGGYGYTF
V: TRBV6-6; D: -; J: TRBJ2-5; CDR3: CASSLGGGQETQYF
V: TRBV28; D: TRBD2; J: TRBJ2-3; CDR3: CASSSGISTDTQYF
V: TRBV10-2; D: -; J: TRBJ2-4; CDR3: CASSETPYLGQYF
V: TRBV5-4; D: -; J: TRBJ2-2; CDR3: CASSDYYKRTGELFF
V: TRBV6-1; D: -; J: TRBJ2-1; CDR3: CASTPGAVYNEQFF
V: TRBV29-1; D: -; J: TRBJ2-3; CDR3: CSAWTGTDTQYF
V: TRBV5-6; D: TRBD1; J: TRBJ1-4; CDR3: CASSIGDRGANEKLFF
V: TRBV7-8; D: -; J: TRBJ2-7; CDR3: CASSFGTTSYEQYF
V: TRBV11-2; D: TRBD2; J: TRBJ2-5; CDR3: CASSLPRTSGKEETQYF
V: TRBV11-2; D: TRBD2; J: TRBJ2-5; CDR3: CASSLVRVGRVQETQYF
V: TRBV5-6; D: -; J: TRBJ2-7; CDR3: CASSLYDHVAAYEQYF
V: TRBV4-1; D: TRBD1; J: TRBJ1-4; CDR3: CASSHRPPGTGRFLDEKLFF
V: TRBV28; D: -; J: TRBJ2-1; CDR3: CAIEQRDPPNEQFF
V: TRBV7-2; D: TRBD2; J: TRBJ2-1; CDR3: CASSLGLAGPYNEQFF
V: TRBV21-1; D: -; J: TRBJ2-7; CDR3: CASSKEGSYEQYF
V: TRBV28; D: -; J: TRBJ2-7; CDR3: CASLAAGEINEQYF
V: TRBV10-3; D: TRBD2; J: TRBJ2-2; CDR3: CAISDRGGSGSETNTGELFF